These T cell receptor beta chains were read from a single sample in a study of T cells in Graves' hyperthyroidism and ophthalmopathy. One entry per CDR3 protein results from TCRdb running MiXCR on the multiplex PCR reads. This sample has approximately 350,000 distinct CDR3 sequences, with over 12% found just once. Specimen: blood. The receptors shown here come from a woman between 55 and 75 years old with Graves' ophthalmopathy. Each CDR3 is given with its conserved first and last residue. The D gene is left open where the match is weak. A row's size may be missing; if present it is once, few, many or a size class.

TRBJ1-1,many,-,TRBV7-8,CASSLVGGNTEAFF,TGTGCCAGCAGCTTAGTGGGGGGGAACACTGAAGCTTTCTTT
TRBJ1-1,many,-,TRBV28,CASTPRLTEAFF,TGTGCCAGCACCCCACGGTTGACTGAAGCTTTCTTT
TRBJ1-2,-,TRBD1,TRBV12-5,CASGLVLSGGGYGYTF,TGTGCTAGTGGTTTGGTACTGTCAGGGGGCGGCTATGGCTACACCTTC
TRBJ1-1,many,TRBD1,TRBV7-9,CASSLATGGTEAFF,TGTGCCAGCAGCTTAGCGACAGGGGGAACTGAAGCTTTCTTT
TRBJ2-7,many,-,TRBV7-8,CASSLAETAYEQYF,TGTGCCAGCAGCTTAGCGGAGACAGCCTACGAGCAGTACTTC
TRBJ2-3,many,-,TRBV20-1,CSARVGGYHTDTQYF,TGCAGTGCTAGGGTTGGAGGGTACCACACAGATACGCAGTATTTT
TRBJ2-1,many,TRBD1,TRBV5-1,CASSTRDRSNEQFF,TGCGCCAGCAGCACCCGGGACAGATCGAATGAGCAGTTCTTC
TRBJ2-6,few,-,TRBV7-3,CASSPGPVSSGANVLTF,TGTGCCAGCAGTCCGGGACCGGTCTCTTCTGGGGCCAACGTCCTGACTTTC
TRBJ1-1,many,TRBD1,TRBV20-1,CSASGRGGPEAFF,TGCAGTGCTAGCGGCAGGGGGGGGCCTGAAGCTTTCTTT
TRBJ2-1,few,TRBD2,TRBV18,CASSPPTLAGKGNEQFF,TGTGCCAGCTCACCCCCCACCCTAGCGGGAAAGGGCAATGAGCAGTTCTTC
TRBJ2-7,many,-,TRBV27,CASSLAFSGPYEQYF,TGTGCCAGCAGTCTGGCCTTCTCCGGGCCCTACGAGCAGTACTTC
TRBJ2-5,few,TRBD1,TRBV18,CASSPGILTGELEETQYF,TGTGCCAGCTCACCAGGGATTCTAACAGGGGAACTGGAAGAGACCCAGTACTTC
TRBJ2-5,-,TRBD2,TRBV9,CASSVGVAGEGETQYF,TGTGCCAGCAGCGTAGGAGTAGCGGGAGAGGGGGAGACCCAGTACTTC
TRBJ2-1,few,-,TRBV5-5,CASSTPVIHEQFF,TGTGCCAGCAGCACTCCTGTGATTCATGAGCAGTTCTTC